The 16 T cell receptor beta chains listed next were all sequenced from one sample in a study of Graves' ophthalmopathy and Graves' hyperthyroidism. As the template, RNA transcripts were used to amplify TCR beta CDR3 regions. HTBI-primed RT-PCR formed the first round, and a multiplex PCR formed the second. TCRdb reprocessed the multiplex PCR reads via MiXCR and lists one record per CDR3 protein. The sample records about 500,000 distinct CDR3 sequences, roughly 39% being singletons. Material for sequencing was peripheral blood or thyroid tissue (not recorded which). These receptors were collected from an adult man with Graves' hyperthyroidism.

This clonotype was recorded at least ten times. CDR3 coding DNA: TGCAGTGCTAGAGCGACAGTAGTTAATTCACCCCTCCACTTT. Amino acid sequence: CSARATVVNSPLHF. The gene calls are TRBV20-1 and TRBJ1-6; perhaps TRBD1 as D (5 bases). Germline-derived CDR1 and CDR2 are DFQATT and SNEGSKA (reference sequence). The CDR3 contains 14 residues. V was pared by 1 base and J by 6 bases, with 10 bases between.

The genes are TRBV7-3 and TRBJ2-7; 8 bases line up with TRBD2. Germline V lookup: CDR1 SGHTA, CDR2 FQGTGA. The CDR3 is 15 residues long. Trimming cost V 5 bases and J 7 bases; bases outside gene matches: 13. The CDR3 region is CASSPSGGRNNEQYF. CDR3 nucleotides: TGTGCCAGCAGCCCATCGGGGGGGCGGAACAATGAGCAGTACTTC.

This clonotype was counted many times. J is TRBJ2-7 and V is TRBV10-3, with TRBD2 matching 9 bases. This CDR3 is 16 amino acids long. Per germline, CDR1 ENHRY and CDR2 SYGVKD. V shed 0 bases and J 3 bases; nucleotides not matched to a gene: 6. The CDR3 reads CAISESLAGTFYEQYF. The CDR3 nucleotides are TGTGCCATCAGTGAGTCCCTAGCGGGGACCTTCTACGAGCAGTACTTC.

This clonotype has at least ten counts. The rearrangement joins TRBV29-1 to TRBJ1-2; 9 nucleotides align to TRBD1. V shed 2 bases, J shed 7 bases, and the junction held 5 bases outside the gene matches. CDR1 is SQVTM, CDR2 ANQGSEA, per germline. CDR3 length: 13 residues. The DNA for the CDR3 is TGCAGCGTTGAAACACAGGGGGCTGGTGGCTACACCTTC. Amino acid sequence: CSVETQGAGGYTF.

This clonotype was recorded many times. The chain has TRBV6-4 and TRBJ2-2; weak D call: TRBD1 (5 bases). Germline CDR1 MRHNA, CDR2 SNTAGT. V lost 2 bases and J lost 6, with 13 bases in between. This CDR3 has 15 residues. CDR3: CASSDGARSAGELFF. CDR3 bases: TGTGCCAGCAGTGACGGGGCTAGGAGTGCCGGGGAGCTGTTTTTT.

This chain joins TRBV19 and TRBJ2-5; D is unclear. The ends were cut back, 3 bases at V and 1 base at J, with 6 bases in the middle. The CDR3 contains 13 residues. Germline CDR1 and CDR2: LNHDA and SQIVND (reference sequence). The CDR3 region is CASSIHSQETQYF. The DNA for the CDR3 is TGTGCCAGTAGTATCCACAGCCAAGAGACCCAGTACTTC.

In its sample, this clonotype was seen once. This sequence may be a read error, since a much larger clone differs from it by one base. CDR3 DNA sequence: TGTGCCATCAGGGAGCCCTTCTACGAGCAGTACTTC. Amino acid sequence: CAIREPFYEQYF. The chain joins TRBV10-3 to TRBJ2-7; D gene unclear. CDR3 length: 12 residues. The ends were cut back, 6 bases at V and 3 bases at J, with 9 bases in the middle. CDR1 and CDR2 from the germline V gene are ENHRY and SYGVKD.

This rearrangement joins TRBV5-4 to TRBJ1-1; D ambiguous. Between the trimmed V and J ends, which lost 4 bases and 5 bases, there was a span of 27 bases. CDR1 SGHNT and CDR2 YYREEE come from the germline V gene (reference sequence). The CDR3 runs 18 residues. The CDR3 bases are TGTGCCAGCAGCCTAGACCCTGCGGGGATAGACGAGACAACTGAAGCTTTCTTT. Its translation: CASSLDPAGIDETTEAFF.

This clonotype was seen many times. V and J are TRBV5-8 and TRBJ1-2; a weak D match, TRBD1 (5 bases). The V gene's germline CDR1 is SGHTS and CDR2 YDEGEE. V was pared by 2 bases and J by 2 bases, with 13 bases between. The CDR3 has 15 residues. As DNA, the CDR3 is TGTGCCAGCAGCTTAGAGCCCCAGGGCAACTATGGCTACACCTTC. Residues: CASSLEPQGNYGYTF.

Turning to this clonotype: At one boundary the junction diverges from the germline segment, which might be a read error. The CDR3 is CASSLSRRGAYEQYF. The DNA for the CDR3 is TGTGCCAGCAGTTTATCGCGGCGGGGGGCCTACGAGCAGTACTTC. This rearrangement joins TRBV10-3 to TRBJ2-7, with TRBD2 identical over 8 bases. The CDR3 runs 15 residues. Germline CDR1 is ENHRY and CDR2 is SYGVKD.

DNA of the CDR3: TGTGCCAGCAGCTTAAAAGTGACCCTTAGGGCCTACGAGCAGTACTTC. It codes for CASSLKVTLRAYEQYF. The chain carries TRBV7-9 and TRBJ2-7; D is ambiguous. Trimming shortened V by 2 bases and J by 2 bases, and 16 bases separated the two germline ends. The CDR3 extends over 16 amino acids. CDR1 and CDR2 (germline): SEHNR, FQNEAQ (reference sequence).

This clonotype occurred a few times. The rearrangement links TRBV6-5 to TRBJ2-5; the D gene is possibly TRBD1 (6 bases). The V gene's germline CDR1 is MNHEY and CDR2 SVGAGI. The CDR3 sequence is 14 residues long. With 2 bases removed from V and 1 base from J, the gap between germline ends came to 8 bases. The CDR3 region is CASSYTDSQETQYF. CDR3 coding DNA: TGTGCCAGCAGTTACACGGACAGCCAAGAGACCCAGTACTTC.

This clonotype was counted once. The chain has TRBV2 and TRBJ1-6; D unclear. Germline V CDR1 and CDR2: SNHLY, FYNNEI. The V end lost 1 base, the J end lost 10 bases, and 8 bases lay between the germline ends. The CDR3 length is 13 residues. The CDR3 nucleotides read TGTGCCAGCAGTGAAGATGGCAAATCACCCCTCCACTTT. Its translation: CASSEDGKSPLHF.

The chain joins TRBV10-3 to TRBJ1-2; no clear D. Per the germline V gene, CDR1 is ENHRY and CDR2 is SYGVKD. V was cut by 5 bases and J by 5 bases, with 15 bases left in between. The CDR3 sequence is 14 residues long. The CDR3 is CAISYVRTVYGYTF. For the CDR3, the DNA is TGTGCCATCAGTTACGTCAGGACCGTATATGGCTACACCTTC.

This rearrangement joins TRBV2 to TRBJ2-5; D possibly corresponds to TRBD1 (6 bases). The CDR3 extends over 14 amino acids. Germline V gives CDR1 SNHLY, CDR2 FYNNEI. V was shortened by 4 bases and J by 2 bases, with 11 bases between the two germline ends. CDR3 DNA sequence: TGTGCCAGCAGTGCCGGGACACAACAAGAGACCCAGTACTTC. It is translated as CASSAGTQQETQYF.

This clonotype was observed once. The V call is TRBV14, the J call TRBJ2-7; 7 nucleotides line up with TRBD1. The CDR3 covers 14 residues. CDR1 and CDR2 (germline): SGHDN, FVKESK. V shed 4 bases and J 6 bases; nucleotides not matched to a gene: 9. The CDR3 here is CASSPRTGVFEQYF. CDR3 coding DNA: TGTGCCAGCAGCCCCCGGACAGGAGTCTTCGAGCAGTACTTC.